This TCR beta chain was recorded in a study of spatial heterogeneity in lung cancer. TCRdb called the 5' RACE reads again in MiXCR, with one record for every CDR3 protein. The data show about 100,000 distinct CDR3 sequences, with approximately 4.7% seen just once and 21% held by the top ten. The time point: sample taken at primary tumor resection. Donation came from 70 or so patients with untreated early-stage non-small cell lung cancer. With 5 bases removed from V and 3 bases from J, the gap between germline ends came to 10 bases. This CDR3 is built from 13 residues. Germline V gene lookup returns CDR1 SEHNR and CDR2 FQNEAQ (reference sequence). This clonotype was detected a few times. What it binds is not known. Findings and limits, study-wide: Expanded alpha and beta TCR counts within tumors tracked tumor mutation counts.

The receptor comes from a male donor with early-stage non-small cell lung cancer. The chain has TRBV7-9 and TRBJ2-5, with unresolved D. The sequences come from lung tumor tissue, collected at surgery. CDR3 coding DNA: TGTGCCAGCAGCGTTAGTGTAGAAGAGACCCAGTACTTC. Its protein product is CASSVSVEETQYF. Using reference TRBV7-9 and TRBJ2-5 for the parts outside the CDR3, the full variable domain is DTGVSQNPRHKITKRGQNVTFRCDPISEHNRLYWYRQTLGQGPEFLTYFQNEAQLEKSRLLSDRFSAERPKGSFSTLEIQRTEQGDSAMYLCASSVSVEETQYFGPGTRLLVL.